Listed below are T cell receptor beta chains from one sample, sequenced in a study of T-cell reconstitution after alpha-beta-depleted transplantation in children. TCRdb re-called the PCR reads through MiXCR, storing one row per CDR3 protein. The table shows around 380,000 distinct CDR3 sequences, with 11% occurring only once. Sequencing was performed on PBMCs from the stem cell graft donor, taken from the stem cell graft. The receptors shown here come from a human donor who donated a stem cell graft to a child with acute myeloid leukemia. Each CDR3 is given with its conserved first and last residue. A D gene is named only where the DNA matches it firmly. Clone size appears in some rows only: once, few, many, or a class for an expanded clone.

V gene	J gene	clone size	D gene	CDR3 protein	CDR3 DNA
TRBV12-3/TRBV12-4	TRBJ2-2	few	NA	CASSFRLLYTGELFF	TGTGCCAGCAGTTTTCGGCTACTGTACACCGGGGAGCTGTTTTTT
TRBV10-3	TRBJ2-5	many	TRBD1	CAISPTGGQETQYF	TGTGCCATCAGCCCGACAGGGGGACAAGAGACCCAGTACTTC
TRBV12-3/TRBV12-4	TRBJ1-6	NA	TRBD1	CASSLRQGSSPLHF	TGTGCCAGCAGTCTACGACAGGGGAGTTCACCCCTCCACTTT
TRBV9	TRBJ2-3	few	NA	CASSIRTNTDTQYF	TGTGCCAGCAGCATTCGGACCAACACAGATACGCAGTATTTT
TRBV18	TRBJ2-7	few	NA	CASSRTAEQYF	TGTGCCAGCTCACGTACGGCCGAGCAGTACTTC
TRBV7-9	TRBJ1-1	NA	NA	CASRPPVGGYTEAFF	TGTGCCAGCAGACCCCCTGTGGGGGGCTACACTGAAGCTTTCTTT
TRBV5-5	TRBJ2-1	NA	TRBD2	CASSLSSGSSQWEQFF	TGTGCCAGCAGCTTGTCTAGCGGGAGCTCTCAATGGGAGCAGTTCTTC
TRBV20-1	TRBJ2-1	many	NA	CSANDNWNEQFF	TGCAGTGCTAATGACAACTGGAATGAGCAGTTCTTC
TRBV12-3/TRBV12-4	TRBJ2-1	few	TRBD1	CASRKTGGDPSSYNEQFF	TGTGCCAGCAGGAAGACAGGGGGGGATCCAAGCTCCTACAATGAGCAGTTCTTC
TRBV7-9	TRBJ2-3	few	NA	CASRQGDTQYF	TGTGCCAGCAGACAGGGCGATACGCAGTATTTT
TRBV20-1	TRBJ2-3	few	TRBD2	CSARGTSGSPDTQYF	TGCAGTGCTAGAGGGACTAGCGGGAGTCCAGATACGCAGTATTTT
TRBV20-1	TRBJ1-2	few	NA	CSASDGKNYGYTF	TGCAGTGCTTCGGACGGGAAAAACTATGGCTACACCTTC
TRBV7-8	TRBJ2-2	NA	NA	CASSLIVTGELFF	TGTGCCAGCAGCTTAATAGTCACCGGGGAGCTGTTTTTT
TRBV4-1	TRBJ2-7	many	TRBD1	CASSQTAGTVVYEQYF	TGCGCCAGCAGCCAAACAGCCGGGACAGTGGTTTACGAGCAGTACTTC
TRBV5-1	TRBJ1-1	NA	NA	CASSLGGDGSDTEAFF	TGCGCCAGCAGCTTGGGAGGGGATGGGTCGGACACTGAAGCTTTCTTT
TRBV9	TRBJ1-2	few	NA	CASSGYGEETYGYTF	TGTGCCAGCAGCGGATACGGGGAAGAGACCTATGGCTACACCTTC
TRBV2	TRBJ1-2	many	NA	CASSERGYGYTF	TGTGCCAGCAGTGAAAGGGGCTATGGCTACACCTTC
TRBV6-1	TRBJ1-1	few	TRBD1	CASRTGVGTEAFF	TGTGCCAGCAGGACAGGGGTGGGCACTGAAGCTTTCTTT
TRBV18	TRBJ2-4	few	NA	CASSPSQGSGNIQYF	TGTGCCAGCTCACCGAGTCAGGGAAGTGGGAACATTCAGTACTTC
TRBV20-1	TRBJ1-1	many	NA	CSAATVNTEAFF	TGCAGTGCTGCCACAGTGAACACTGAAGCTTTCTTT
TRBV11-1	TRBJ2-1	few	TRBD2	CASSTGTSGRWAYNEQFF	TGTGCCAGCAGCACCGGGACTAGCGGGAGGTGGGCCTACAATGAGCAGTTCTTC
TRBV27	TRBJ2-3	NA	NA	CASSFFAPILTDTQYF	TGTGCCAGCAGTTTTTTTGCCCCAATCCTCACAGATACGCAGTATTTT
TRBV6-1	TRBJ2-5	few	NA	CASNIDYQETQYF	TGTGCCAGCAACATTGACTACCAAGAGACCCAGTACTTC
TRBV10-3	TRBJ1-5	few	TRBD1	CAIGGTGRNQPQHF	TGTGCCATCGGGGGGACAGGCAGGAATCAGCCCCAGCATTTT